This is a list of T cell receptor beta chains from one sample in a study of liver allograft versus peripheral blood T cells. TCRdb ran MiXCR on the reads and lists one entry per CDR3 protein. The sample contains 5,500 to 7,000 distinct CDR3 sequences, around 16% of which appear only once. These receptors were taken from a human patient who had a liver transplant. Some T cells may be the graft donor's. The CDR3 runs from the conserved cysteine through the conserved F or W. Fields, in order: D gene, J gene, V gene, clone size, CDR3 length, CDR3 DNA, CDR3 protein. D genes are given only for firm matches. A clone size is listed for some rows: how often the clone was seen (once, few, many), or a class if it is expanded.

D: .; J: TRBJ1-4; V: TRBV29-1; size: medium-sized; length: 19; DNA: TGCAGCGTTGGAGCCCCATCCGGGGGTTTGGATCTCACTAATGAAAAACTGTTTTTT; CDR3: CSVGAPSGGLDLTNEKLFF
D: TRBD1; J: TRBJ2-1; V: TRBV15; size: many; length: 14; DNA: TGTGCCACCAGCGAGGGGACAGTCTACAATGAGCAGTTCTTC; CDR3: CATSEGTVYNEQFF
D: TRBD2; J: TRBJ2-1; V: TRBV6-6; size: medium-sized; length: 15; DNA: TGTGCCAGCAGCCTTTACGGGGGGGGCCGGAGTGAGCAGTTCTTC; CDR3: CASSLYGGGRSEQFF
D: .; J: TRBJ2-1; V: TRBV19; size: medium-sized; length: 15; DNA: TGTGCCAGTAGTATAGGGCCGCTTGAGTTGAATGAGCAGTTCTTC; CDR3: CASSIGPLELNEQFF
D: TRBD1; J: TRBJ2-1; V: TRBV24-1; size: many; length: 14; DNA: TGTGCCACCAGTCCCAGGGGGCTCCACAATGAGCAGTTCTTC; CDR3: CATSPRGLHNEQFF
D: .; J: TRBJ2-7; V: TRBV13; size: many; length: 12; DNA: TGTGCCAGCAGCTTAGGGGAAGTAGGGCAGTACTTC; CDR3: CASSLGEVGQYF
D: .; J: TRBJ1-5; V: TRBV27; size: many; length: 14; DNA: TGTGCCAGCAGACAGAGGCAGAGCAATCAGCCCCAGCATTTT; CDR3: CASRQRQSNQPQHF
D: .; J: TRBJ2-7; V: TRBV19; size: many; length: 13; DNA: TGTGCCAGTAGTCAAAACCCCTTATACGAGCAGTACTTC; CDR3: CASSQNPLYEQYF
D: .; J: TRBJ1-1; V: TRBV27; size: many; length: 14; DNA: TGTGCCAGCAGTTTGACAGCGCCCTACACTGAAGCTTTCTTT; CDR3: CASSLTAPYTEAFF
D: .; J: TRBJ2-7; V: TRBV6-5; size: many; length: 13; DNA: TGTGCCAGCAGTATGGCCTCGTATTACGAGCAGTACTTC; CDR3: CASSMASYYEQYF
D: TRBD1; J: TRBJ2-1; V: TRBV24-1; size: medium-sized; length: 15; DNA: TGTGCCACCAGTGATACCGACAGGGTCCACAATGAGCAGTTCTTC; CDR3: CATSDTDRVHNEQFF
D: .; J: TRBJ1-1; V: TRBV20-1; size: .; length: 13; DNA: TGCAGTGCTCCGACCGGCGACGTGTCTGAAGCTTTCTTT; CDR3: CSAPTGDVSEAFF
D: TRBD2; J: TRBJ2-1; V: TRBV11-2; size: medium-sized; length: 19; DNA: TGTGCCAGCAGCTTAGCCCGAGGTAGCGGGGGGCCCCCGTACAATGAGCAGTTCTTC; CDR3: CASSLARGSGGPPYNEQFF
D: TRBD2; J: TRBJ2-7; V: TRBV9; size: few; length: 15; DNA: TGTGCCAGCAGCCCCGGGGGGGGGAGCTCCTACGAGCAGTACTTC; CDR3: CASSPGGGSSYEQYF
D: .; J: TRBJ1-1; V: TRBV6-5; size: many; length: 14; DNA: TGTGCCAGCAGTTACTCGGGGGGCCGGACTGAAGCTTTCTTT; CDR3: CASSYSGGRTEAFF
D: .; J: TRBJ1-4; V: TRBV6-5; size: medium-sized; length: 15; DNA: TGTGCCAGCAGTTACTCCCGGCAGGGAACTGAAAAACTGTTTTTT; CDR3: CASSYSRQGTEKLFF
D: TRBD2; J: TRBJ2-3; V: TRBV27; size: .; length: 15; DNA: TGTGCCAGCAGCCGGACTAGCGGGGGGGCGGATACGCAGTATTTT; CDR3: CASSRTSGGADTQYF
D: TRBD2; J: TRBJ2-5; V: TRBV30; size: few; length: 16; DNA: TGTGCCTGGAATAAGGCGCTAGCGGGACTCCAAGAGACCCAGTACTTC; CDR3: CAWNKALAGLQETQYF
D: .; J: TRBJ2-1; V: TRBV15; size: .; length: 16; DNA: TGTGCCACCAGCAGAACGGAGAGCCGCCTTTGGGATGAGCAGTTCTTC; CDR3: CATSRTESRLWDEQFF
D: .; J: TRBJ2-7; V: TRBV28; size: many; length: 12; DNA: TGTGCCAGCAGAGACGAGGGGTACGAGCAGTACTTC; CDR3: CASRDEGYEQYF